This T cell receptor beta chain comes out of a study of Graves' ophthalmopathy and Graves' hyperthyroidism. Germline values: CDR1 GTSNPN, CDR2 SVGIG (reference sequence). The CDR3 is 17 amino acids. Trimming pared 3 bases from V and 0 bases from J, leaving 15 bases between. The study amplified TCR beta CDR3 regions using RNA transcripts. An opening RT-PCR round employed HTBI primers and preceded a second-round multiplex PCR. Each CDR3 protein gets one entry after TCRdb re-called the multiplex PCR reads with MiXCR. This sample yields under 400,000 distinct CDR3 sequences, of which 15% to 20% are seen a single time; about 12% belongs to the top ten. Clinical symptoms, serum thyroxine, TRAb, thyroid ultrasound and orbital computed tomography formed the basis of diagnosis. This clonotype was seen at least ten times.

The J gene is TRBJ1-6, the V gene TRBV30; D ambiguous. Sequencing input: peripheral blood. The sequence was obtained from an adult man with Graves' ophthalmopathy. CDR3: CAWRELPVSSYNSPLHF. In DNA form, the CDR3 reads TGTGCCTGGAGGGAACTGCCGGTGAGCTCCTATAATTCACCCCTCCACTTT.